These 26 T cell receptor beta chains share one sample of origin, sequenced in a study of T cell repertoires in cytomegalovirus infection. MiXCR was run by TCRdb on the reads, yielding one entry per CDR3 protein. The sample lists approximately 750,000 distinct CDR3 sequences; 35% to 40% were seen once. Sequencing used PBMCs. The receptor set was obtained from a human donor in good health (CMV status not recorded). Some clones in this sample may be carry-over from other donors' samples.

The chain has TRBV7-2 and TRBJ2-3; a possible D gene is TRBD2 (5 bases). Germline V gene lookup returns CDR1 SGHTA and CDR2 FQGNSA. This CDR3 is 15 amino acids long. Trimming removed 5 bases at V and 2 bases at J, with 14 bases between. In DNA, the CDR3 is TGTGCCAGCAGCCCGGGATCCCACTTCACAGATACGCAGTATTTT. Encoded protein: CASSPGSHFTDTQYF.

This clonotype was counted a few times. The chain joins TRBV7-8 to TRBJ1-2; weak D call: TRBD1 (6 bases). This CDR3 has 12 amino acids. Germline CDR1 and CDR2: SGHVS and FQNEAQ. V shed 1 base and J shed 8 bases, with 8 bases lying between them. CDR3 in amino acids: CASSLDGGGYTF. The CDR3 DNA reads TGTGCCAGCAGCTTAGACGGGGGCGGCTACACCTTC.

The chain has TRBV4-2 and TRBJ2-6; no definite D call. The CDR3 totals 14 residues. Germline CDR1 is LGHNA and CDR2 is YNFKEQ. V lost 1 base and J lost 11, with 12 bases in between. The CDR3 loop is CASSQAARVDVLTF. The DNA for the CDR3 is TGTGCCAGCAGCCAAGCCGCCCGGGTAGACGTCCTGACTTTC.

The V call is TRBV24-1, the J call TRBJ2-3; D gene ambiguous. Germline V gives CDR1 KGHDR, CDR2 SFDVKD. The CDR3 totals 12 residues. Trimming pared 1 base from V and 6 bases from J, leaving 4 bases between. CDR3 DNA sequence: TGTGCCACCAGTGATTTCTTCGATACGCAGTATTTT. This gives the protein CATSDFFDTQYF.

This clonotype was seen only a few times. This sequence joins TRBV30 and TRBJ2-3, with D possibly TRBD1 on 6 matching bases. This CDR3 is 11 amino acids long. Looked up from germline, CDR1 is GTSNPN and CDR2 is SVGIG (reference sequence). Trimming took 5 bases from V and 6 from J, leaving 9 bases between them. CDR3 nucleotide sequence: TGTGCCTGGGCTAGGGGGGATACGCAGTATTTT. It specifies CAWARGDTQYF.

By share, this clonotype counts as medium-sized. The rearrangement joins TRBV7-2 to TRBJ1-1; D ambiguous. Germline CDR1 is SGHTA and CDR2 is FQGNSA. This CDR3 contains 16 residues. V was pared by 3 bases and J by 2 bases, with 16 bases between. In DNA form, the CDR3 reads TGTGCCAGCAGCTTCCGAAGGTCGGTCAAAAACACTGAAGCTTTCTTT. Amino acid sequence: CASSFRRSVKNTEAFF.

There are a few counts of this clonotype. The chain uses TRBV12-3 or TRBV12-4 and TRBJ2-7; 8 bases match TRBD1. J lost 2 bases, V lost 6 bases, and 6 bases had no gene match. The CDR3 has 14 residues. CDR3 bases: TGTGCCAGCAGACGGACAGGGTCTACCTACGAGCAGTACTTC. It specifies CASRRTGSTYEQYF.

This chain uses TRBV14 with TRBJ2-1; 11 nucleotides align to TRBD2. The CDR3 totals 19 residues. J lost 12 bases, V lost 4 bases, and 23 bases had no gene match. Germline-derived CDR1 and CDR2 are SGHDN and FVKESK. Written as DNA, the CDR3 is TGTGCCAGCAGCCCCGGGGCCCGACTAGCGGGGCTTCGAGTGTCCTCGCAGTTCTTC. Protein: CASSPGARLAGLRVSSQFF.

A few counts support this clonotype. This chain uses TRBV29-1 with TRBJ1-1, with a tentative D call TRBD1 (5 bases). CDR3 length: 13 residues. Germline assignment: CDR1 SQVTM and CDR2 ANQGSEA. Trimming took 3 bases from V and 1 from J, leaving 9 bases between them. The CDR3 nucleotides are TGCAGCGTTGATTCTACAGGGAACACTGAAGCTTTCTTT. Translating it yields CSVDSTGNTEAFF.

The V call is TRBV3-1, the J call TRBJ1-3; 7 nucleotides line up with TRBD1. The CDR3 runs 15 residues. V gave up 5 bases and J gave up 0 bases; unmatched junction bases: 4. From germline, CDR1 is LGHDT and CDR2 YNNKEL (reference sequence). The CDR3 nucleotides are TGTGCCAGCAGCGCGGGACAGTTCTCTGGAAACACCATATATTTT. It yields the protein CASSAGQFSGNTIYF.

This clonotype was picked up one time. This sequence joins TRBV7-2 and TRBJ2-7; TRBD1 aligns across 9 bases. The ends lost 5 bases at V and 6 bases at J; junction bases unmatched: 8. This CDR3 is built from 14 residues. The germline V gene has CDR1 SGHTA and CDR2 FQGNSA. The CDR3 DNA reads TGTGCCAGCAGCCAAGTGGGACAGGGCGGCGAGCAGTACTTC. It specifies CASSQVGQGGEQYF.

Of note for this clonotype: Germline is not matched at one junction end, which may reflect a read error. The chain employs TRBV12-3 or TRBV12-4 and TRBJ1-2, with TRBD1 as a possible D gene (6 bases). CDR3 size: 14 residues. CDR3 coding DNA: TGTGTCAGCAGTCCTAGTTTGGGGGGCCAAGGCTACACCTTC. It codes for CVSSPSLGGQGYTF.

Only a few counts were recorded for this clonotype. V is TRBV6-5 and J is TRBJ2-2; either TRBD1 or TRBD2 may supply D (5 bases each). V was shortened by 5 bases and J by 1 base, with 20 bases between the two germline ends. The CDR3 extends over 18 amino acids. From germline, CDR1 is MNHEY and CDR2 SVGAGI. The CDR3 sequence is CASSLEPWGYENTGELFF. CDR3 DNA: TGTGCCAGCAGTCTCGAACCCTGGGGGTATGAGAACACCGGGGAGCTGTTTTTT.

V gene TRBV15 combines with J gene TRBJ1-2; D is ambiguous. The germline CDR1 and CDR2 sequences are LNHNV and YYDKDF (reference sequence). Trimming took off 5 bases at V and 4 bases at J, with 14 bases between the two ends. CDR3 size: 14 residues. For the CDR3, the DNA is TGTGCCACCAGCGTAGCCGCCGGGTTCTATGGCTACACCTTC. It is translated as CATSVAAGFYGYTF.

This clonotype was seen at least ten times. V usage is TRBV7-6 and J usage is TRBJ2-7, with 11 bases matching TRBD1. The J segment lost 2 bases and the V segment lost 3 bases, leaving 9 bases of the junction unmatched. The CDR3 is 17 residues long. Germline values: CDR1 SGHVS, CDR2 FNYEAQ. The CDR3 nucleotides read TGTGCCAGCAGCTTTCAGGCCCCGGGACAGGGGGCCTACGAGCAGTACTTC. Protein sequence: CASSFQAPGQGAYEQYF.

The J gene is TRBJ1-1, the V gene TRBV28, with 12 bases fitting TRBD1. The CDR3 runs to 16 residues. The ends lost 3 bases at V and 1 base at J; junction bases unmatched: 3. CDR1 is MDHEN and CDR2 is SYDVKM in the germline V gene. CDR3 sequence reads: CASSLGQGAGNTEAFF. In DNA form, the CDR3 reads TGTGCCAGCAGTTTGGGACAGGGGGCTGGGAACACTGAAGCTTTCTTT.

This clonotype was observed a few times. The rearrangement links TRBV10-3 to TRBJ2-1; D call uncertain. V was cut by 11 bases and J by 6 bases, with 17 bases left in between. The CDR3 is 13 residues long. In germline, CDR1 is ENHRY, CDR2 SYGVKD. The CDR3 loop is CAVQFGGSNEQFF. CDR3 DNA sequence: TGTGCCGTTCAGTTTGGCGGCAGCAATGAGCAGTTCTTC.

This clonotype was seen a handful of times. V usage is TRBV6-5 and J usage is TRBJ1-2; possible D gene TRBD1, 5 bases. CDR1 is MNHEY and CDR2 is SVGAGI in the germline V gene. The CDR3 spans 12 residues. The V gene lost 7 bases and the J gene lost 2 bases, with 8 bases spanning the gap. The CDR3 sequence: CASKRQNYGYTF. The CDR3 coding sequence is TGTGCCAGCAAACGACAGAACTATGGCTACACCTTC.

This clonotype turned up a few times. The rearrangement uses TRBV4-1 and TRBJ1-2; D remains ambiguous. This CDR3 has 14 residues. Germline-derived CDR1 and CDR2 are MGHRA and YSYEKL. The V gene lost 0 bases and the J gene lost 4 bases, with 9 bases spanning the gap. CDR3 protein: CASSQEVSGYGYTF. CDR3 coding DNA: TGCGCCAGCAGCCAAGAAGTGTCAGGCTATGGCTACACCTTC.

The chain links TRBV3-1 to TRBJ1-1; D call uncertain. The CDR3 has 14 amino acids. Germline CDR1 reads LGHDT; CDR2 reads YNNKEL (reference sequence). The V end lost 3 bases, the J end lost 5 bases, and 13 bases lay between the germline ends. CDR3: CASSQMSRRTEAFF. CDR3 sequence (DNA): TGTGCCAGCAGCCAGATGTCGAGGAGGACTGAAGCTTTCTTT.

At least ten counts were recorded for this clonotype. J is TRBJ2-1 and V is TRBV19; perhaps TRBD2 as D (7 bases). CDR1 is LNHDA and CDR2 is SQIVND in the germline V gene (reference sequence). Trimming stripped 0 bases from V and 9 bases from J, with 12 bases between. The CDR3 is 14 residues long. CDR3 sequence reads: CASSIERGGSEQFF. The CDR3 coding sequence is TGTGCCAGTAGTATAGAAAGGGGGGGCAGTGAGCAGTTCTTC.

This clonotype was seen a few times. The chain has TRBV5-4 and TRBJ2-2; the match to TRBD1 covers 8 bases. V dropped 0 bases and J dropped 5; count of bases not matched to a gene: 6. The CDR3 contains 16 residues. Germline CDR1 SGHNT, CDR2 YYREEE (reference sequence). Written as DNA, the CDR3 is TGTGCCAGCAGCTTGGGGGGACAGGCCAGGACCGGGGAGCTGTTTTTT. Its protein is CASSLGGQARTGELFF.

The chain uses TRBV28 and TRBJ2-2, with D unresolved. CDR1 is MDHEN, CDR2 SYDVKM, per germline. Trimming removed 8 bases at V and 6 bases at J, with 16 bases between. The CDR3 length is 14 residues. The CDR3 sequence is CASRPNRVPGELFF. The DNA of the CDR3 is TGTGCCAGCCGACCGAATAGAGTCCCCGGGGAGCTGTTTTTT.

At least ten counts were recorded for this clonotype. The CDR3 bases are TGTGCCAGCAGCTTACAGTCCACAGGGGGAGCCAAAAACATTCAGTACTTC. Its protein product is CASSLQSTGGAKNIQYF. The chain is built from TRBV7-9 and TRBJ2-4, with TRBD1 matching 8 bases. Germline CDR1 is SEHNR and CDR2 is FQNEAQ (reference sequence). After removal of 2 bases from V and 0 bases from J, the junction contained 6 bases not matched to a gene. The CDR3 spans 17 residues.

This clonotype was seen ten or more times. V and J are TRBV12-3 or TRBV12-4 and TRBJ1-1; no definite D call. Trimming shortened V by 3 bases and J by 7 bases, and 3 bases separated the two germline ends. The CDR3 is 10 amino acids. CDR3 residues: CASSFREAFF. DNA for the CDR3: TGTGCCAGCAGTTTTCGTGAAGCTTTCTTT.

This chain connects TRBV20-1 to TRBJ2-5, with 7 bases aligning to TRBD2. In germline, CDR1 is DFQATT, CDR2 SNEGSKA (reference sequence). The CDR3 has 13 amino acids. V gave up 6 bases and J gave up 6 bases; unmatched junction bases: 10. As DNA, the CDR3 is TGCAGTGCCCTAGCGGCGCGGGGGAAGACCCAGTACTTC. This translates into CSALAARGKTQYF.